This T cell receptor beta chain emerged from a study of CD8 T cells in Susac syndrome. For this clonotype: Its antigen is unknown.

Study-level points and caveats: The authors found around 15 Susac-specific public clones in total CD8+ repertoires and four to six in CD8+ TEMRA repertoires.

Reverse transcription of roughly 0.5 to 1 ug RNA was carried out with random hexamers. The authors amplified TCR beta CDR3 across 54 Vbeta and 13 Jbeta using immunoSEQ multiplex PCR. TCRdb re-called the immunoSEQ multiplex PCR reads through MiXCR, storing one row per CDR3 protein. The repertoire includes under 95,000 distinct CDR3 sequences, just under 95% of them detected once, and more than 0.45% sits in the top ten. This sequence was found in a human donor with Susac syndrome. Sequences were obtained from CD8+ T cells from PBMCs.

The CDR3 DNA sequence: TGTGCCAGCAGCCAAGCTTCCCTTGGACGGGCCTACAATGAGCAGTTCTTC. It is translated as CASSQASLGRAYNEQFF. The chain links TRBV14 to TRBJ2-1; D gene uncertain. The V gene lost 1 base and the J gene lost 2 bases, with 15 bases spanning the gap. CDR3 size: 17 residues. CDR1 and CDR2 (germline): SGHDN, FVKESK.